Each of the 11 T cell receptor beta chains below was sequenced from the same sample in a study of Ad26.COV2.S vaccination and SARS-CoV-2 variants. TCRdb's table, derived via immunoSEQ multiplex PCR, lists solely in-frame clones and lacks some. The sample lists 350,000 to 500,000 clones, nearly 90% seen once, with approximately 2.5% in the top ten. The treatment is: some 19 received Ad26.COV2.S at low or high dose, single or two shots; five or six received placebo; per-sample allocation not given. At day 63 after the first vaccine or placebo injection, samples were drawn. The source was peripheral blood, collected in a trial of Ad26.COV2.S vaccine versus placebo. All receptors come from a person aged 18-65 years who received the Ad26.COV2.S COVID-19 vaccine or a placebo.

The V gene is TRBV5-1, the J gene TRBJ1-2; the D is unclear. There are 14 residues in the CDR3. V was clipped by 2 bases and J by 1 base, with 9 bases between them. The germline CDR1 and CDR2 sequences are SGHRS and YFSETQ. The CDR3 DNA is TGCGCCAGCAGCTTTTCCCCCGATAACTATGGCTACACCTTC. It codes for CASSFSPDNYGYTF.

This chain joins TRBV28 and TRBJ2-1, with D possibly matching TRBD1 (6 bases). Germline values: CDR1 MDHEN, CDR2 SYDVKM. The CDR3 extends over 13 amino acids. V lost 8 bases and J 0 bases, leaving 8 bases between the germline ends. The CDR3 here is CASRGGSYNEQFF. For the CDR3, the DNA is TGTGCCAGCCGAGGGGGCTCCTACAATGAGCAGTTCTTC.

This clone was recorded many times. This chain links TRBV18 with TRBJ1-2; TRBD1 agrees at 8 bases. V was clipped by 4 bases and J by 8 bases; unmatched bases: 9. The CDR3 has 14 residues. The germline V gene has CDR1 KGHSH and CDR2 LQKENI. In DNA, the CDR3 is TGTGCCAGCTCACGGGGGACAGGCGTTTGGGGCTACACCTTC. Protein sequence: CASSRGTGVWGYTF.

V and J are TRBV10-3 and TRBJ2-5; D is undetermined. This CDR3 is built from 15 residues. Looked up from germline, CDR1 is ENHRY and CDR2 is SYGVKD. Trimming stripped 3 bases from V and 2 bases from J, with 13 bases between. The CDR3 loop is CAISDWAGAQETQYF. The CDR3 bases are TGTGCCATCAGTGATTGGGCAGGAGCTCAAGAGACCCAGTACTTC.

The chain is built from TRBV2 and TRBJ2-7, with 9 bases fitting TRBD1. CDR3 length: 17 residues. V shed 2 bases and J 7 bases; nucleotides not matched to a gene: 15. In germline, CDR1 is SNHLY, CDR2 FYNNEI. The CDR3 is CASSELLLWTGVLEQYF. CDR3 nucleotide sequence: TGTGCCAGCAGTGAACTACTTCTTTGGACAGGGGTCTTGGAGCAGTACTTC. The full variable domain, with the rest looked up from reference TRBV2 and TRBJ2-7, is EPEVTQTPSHQVTQMGQEVILRCVPISNHLYFYWYRQILGQKVEFLVSFYNNEISEKSEIFDDQFSVERPDGSNFTLKIRSTKLEDSAMYFCASSELLLWTGVLEQYFGPGTRLTVT.

The V gene is TRBV24-1, the J gene TRBJ2-5, with TRBD2 matching 7 bases. J gave up 1 base and V 2 bases, and 9 bases lay outside the gene matches. Germline values: CDR1 KGHDR, CDR2 SFDVKD. This CDR3 is 17 amino acids long. This chain's CDR3 is CATSDWGVGGSQETQYF. The CDR3, as DNA: TGTGCCACCAGTGATTGGGGCGTGGGGGGGTCCCAAGAGACCCAGTACTTC.

This clone has a single count. The V and J genes are TRBV19 and TRBJ2-1; possible D gene TRBD1, 6 bases. The CDR3 is made up of 14 amino acids. Germline V lookup: CDR1 LNHDA, CDR2 SQIVND (reference sequence). With 4 bases removed from V and 9 bases from J, the gap between germline ends came to 16 bases. The DNA of the CDR3 is TGTGCCAGTAGTACCCGCTCAGGGGACGCTGAGCAGTTCTTC. This encodes CASSTRSGDAEQFF.

This clone was recorded once. This sequence joins TRBV28 and TRBJ1-2, with D tentatively TRBD1 (6 bases). Trimming cost V 6 bases and J 7 bases, with 9 bases left between them. CDR1 is MDHEN and CDR2 is SYDVKM in the germline V gene. CDR3 length: 11 residues. The CDR3 protein is CASSTRGGYTF. The CDR3 DNA follows: TGTGCCAGCAGCACCAGGGGTGGCTACACCTTC.

This clone was seen only once. The chain is built from TRBV7-2 and TRBJ1-6, with 7 positions matching TRBD1. There are 14 residues in the CDR3. V was pared by 5 bases and J by 8 bases, with 6 bases of the junction left unmatched. Per germline, CDR1 SGHTA and CDR2 FQGNSA. CDR3 nucleotides: TGTGCCAGCAGCGCCCGACAGGGAGATTCACCCCTCCACTTT. Translation gives CASSARQGDSPLHF.

V gene TRBV10-3 combines with J gene TRBJ1-2; no firm D call. The germline V gene has CDR1 ENHRY and CDR2 SYGVKD. The CDR3 sequence is 13 residues long. V dropped 2 bases and J dropped 5 bases, with 9 bases sitting between them. CDR3 protein: CAISEPLLYGYTF. In DNA form, the CDR3 reads TGTGCCATCAGTGAGCCACTGTTATATGGCTACACCTTC.

The chain employs TRBV6-1 and TRBJ2-5; D uncertain. The length of the CDR3 is 13 residues. Trimming left V 3 bases short and J 4 bases short, with 9 bases between. Germline V gene data show CDR1 as MNHNS and CDR2 as SASEGT. CDR3 residues: CASSEMWGETQYF. In nucleotides, the CDR3 is TGTGCCAGCAGTGAGATGTGGGGAGAGACCCAGTACTTC.